Shown below are 24 T cell receptor beta chains from a single sample sequenced in a study of response to subunit inactivated influenza vaccine. TCRdb independently ran MiXCR on the RT-PCR reads; one entry per CDR3 protein. The sample shows more than 700,000 distinct CDR3 sequences, 21% of them seen only once. This sample comprised PBMCs from blood, obtained 4 to 6 days after vaccination. These receptor sequences come from a man aged 45-65 years who received an inactivated influenza vaccine.

This clonotype was observed a few times. This rearrangement joins TRBV6-2 or TRBV6-3 to TRBJ2-1, with a tentative D call TRBD2 (6 bases). The CDR3 sequence is 13 residues long. The V and J ends lost 5 bases and 4 bases respectively, with 9 bases between them. Germline V gene sequence: CDR1 MNHEY, CDR2 SVGEGT. CDR3 sequence: CASSHGGYNEQFF. CDR3 coding DNA: TGTGCCAGCAGTCACGGAGGGTACAATGAGCAGTTCTTC.

This sequence joins TRBV10-3 and TRBJ1-2; 7 positions match TRBD1. The CDR3 consists of 13 residues. J lost 13 bases, V lost 2 bases, and 10 bases had no gene match. The V gene's germline CDR1 is ENHRY and CDR2 SYGVKD. The CDR3 bases are TGTGCCATCAGTGAGGACAGGGAACATCATAGCACCTTC. It specifies CAISEDREHHSTF.

Written as DNA, the CDR3 is TGCAGTGCGCGGACAGGGGATCGTTGGGGTAGGACAGATACGCAGTATTTT. Protein product: CSARTGDRWGRTDTQYF. The chain combines TRBV20-1 with TRBJ2-3, with 9 bases matching TRBD1. V shed 6 bases, J shed 3 bases, and the junction held 16 bases outside the gene matches. The CDR3 covers 17 residues. Germline V gene sequence: CDR1 DFQATT, CDR2 SNEGSKA (reference sequence).

The chain uses TRBV7-3 and TRBJ2-5, with TRBD2 identical over 11 bases. Germline V gene data show CDR1 as SGHTA and CDR2 as FQGTGA. J was trimmed by 9 bases and V by 3 bases; bases with no gene match: 3. The CDR3 runs to 13 residues. Written as DNA, the CDR3 is TGTGCCAGCAGCTTCGGGACTAGCGGACCCCAGTACTTC. Protein product: CASSFGTSGPQYF.

This clonotype was seen only a few times. The chain carries TRBV28 and TRBJ2-1; 8 bases are shared with TRBD1. The V gene end was trimmed by 5 bases and the J gene end by 2 bases; junction bases not matched to a gene: 17. From germline, CDR1 is MDHEN and CDR2 SYDVKM. The CDR3 totals 19 residues. The CDR3 here is CASSPLDRGRPFAYNEQFF. CDR3 DNA: TGTGCCAGCAGTCCCCTAGACAGGGGTCGCCCTTTTGCCTACAATGAGCAGTTCTTC.

This sequence joins TRBV28 and TRBJ1-5; D may be TRBD1 (6 bases). The germline CDR1 and CDR2 sequences are MDHEN and SYDVKM. The CDR3 spans 14 residues. V was trimmed by 4 bases and J by 7 bases, leaving 14 bases between them. The CDR3 is CASSSTGLRQPQHF. The CDR3 nucleotides are TGTGCCAGCAGTTCTACAGGGCTAAGGCAGCCCCAGCATTTT.

This sequence joins TRBV15 and TRBJ2-7; TRBD1 is a possible D gene (6 bases). The length of the CDR3 is 12 residues. CDR1 is LNHNV, CDR2 YYDKDF, per germline (reference sequence). The V end was cut by 5 bases, the J end by 4 bases, with 9 bases between. The CDR3 bases are TGTGCCACCAGCGTCGGACAGTACGAGCAGTACTTC. Translated, it gives CATSVGQYEQYF.

A few counts support this clonotype. The chain combines TRBV6-5 with TRBJ1-5, with TRBD1 identical over 9 bases. V gave up 2 bases and J gave up 7 bases; unmatched junction bases: 9. Germline V gene sequence: CDR1 MNHEY, CDR2 SVGAGI. This CDR3 comprises 16 residues. CDR3 sequence reads: CASSYTSTGGGQPQHF. The CDR3 DNA follows: TGTGCCAGCAGTTACACATCGACAGGGGGAGGACAGCCCCAGCATTTT.

The CDR3 DNA reads as TGTGCCAGCAGTTTTGTGTTGGGGGACAGGGGTAAGACCCAGTACTTC. Its translation is CASSFVLGDRGKTQYF. The chain employs TRBV12-3 or TRBV12-4 and TRBJ2-5; 10 nucleotides agree with TRBD1. The V gene end was trimmed by 3 bases and the J gene end by 6 bases; junction bases not matched to a gene: 10. CDR3 length: 16 residues.

A few counts support this clonotype. V is TRBV5-1 and J is TRBJ1-1, with 9 bases fitting TRBD1. The germline gives CDR1 SGHRS, CDR2 YFSETQ. The CDR3 is made up of 12 amino acids. V lost 4 bases to trimming and J lost 9 bases; unmatched junction nucleotides: 4. CDR3: CASSLDRGKAFF. CDR3 nucleotides: TGCGCCAGCAGCCTAGACAGGGGGAAAGCTTTCTTT.

This clonotype was found a few times. Its ends do not fully match the called genes, so a read error is possible. The chain couples TRBV6-5 to TRBJ2-5; D gene ambiguous. The CDR3 has 13 amino acids. Germline V gene data show CDR1 as MNHEY and CDR2 as SVGAGI. CDR3 nucleotides: TGTGCCAGCAGTTACTCTGGGGTAGAGGCCCAGTACTTC. Translating it yields CASSYSGVEAQYF.

CDR3 sequence (DNA): TGTGCCAGCAGCCGCGGACTAGCGGGAGTGGAGACCCAGTACTTC. The encoded protein is CASSRGLAGVETQYF. The rearrangement uses TRBV6-2 or TRBV6-3 and TRBJ2-5; the match to TRBD2 covers 13 bases. Looked up from germline, CDR1 is MNHEY and CDR2 is SVGEGT. V lost 6 bases and J lost 5; bases outside the gene matches: 6. The CDR3 length is 15 residues.

Worth noting for this clonotype: Relative to the germline gene, one junction end is altered; a read error may explain this. The V and J genes are TRBV12-3 or TRBV12-4 and TRBJ1-2, with D perhaps TRBD1 (6 bases). CDR3 length: 12 amino acids. CDR3 nucleotides: TGTTCCAGCAGCGACAGGAACTATGGCTACACCTTC. Translation gives CSSSDRNYGYTF.

In its sample, this clonotype was seen a few times. V and J are TRBV12-3 or TRBV12-4 and TRBJ2-7; TRBD1 matches 10 bases. J lost 4 bases, V lost 0 bases, and 6 bases had no gene match. There are 16 residues in the CDR3. The CDR3 region is CASSLAGQGSEYEQYF. Here the CDR3 DNA reads TGTGCCAGCAGTTTAGCGGGACAGGGGTCGGAGTACGAGCAGTACTTC.

This chain uses TRBV10-3 with TRBJ2-5, with unresolved D. The V gene lost 0 bases and the J gene lost 4 bases, with 9 bases spanning the gap. This CDR3 spans 14 amino acids. Germline CDR1 ENHRY, CDR2 SYGVKD. The CDR3 DNA sequence: TGTGCCATCAGTGAGTCGGCTAGTTCAGAGACCCAGTACTTC. Translated, it gives CAISESASSETQYF.

The CDR3 DNA follows: TGTGCCAGCAGCTCCCCGCCAGGGGGGGAGACCCAGTACTTC. Translated, it gives CASSSPPGGETQYF. This rearrangement joins TRBV7-2 to TRBJ2-5; D may be TRBD1 (7 bases). The CDR3 contains 14 residues. Germline CDR1 and CDR2: SGHTA and FQGNSA. Trimming stripped 4 bases from V and 5 bases from J, with 14 bases between. The complete variable domain, with remaining parts taken from reference TRBV7-2 and TRBJ2-5, reads GAGVSQSPSNKVTEKGKDVELRCDPISGHTALYWYRQSLGQGLEFLIYFQGNSAPDKSGLPSDRFSAERTGGSVSTLTIQRTQQEDSAVYLCASSSPPGGETQYFGPGTRLLVL.

The chain combines TRBV6-1 with TRBJ2-3; TRBD2 matches 8 bases. CDR1 and CDR2 (germline): MNHNS, SASEGT. The V gene end was trimmed by 5 bases and the J gene end by 3 bases; junction bases not matched to a gene: 10. This CDR3 contains 16 residues. The CDR3 nucleotides are TGTGCCAGCAGTCGTTGGGTAGCGGGGTTGACAGATACGCAGTATTTT. This gives the protein CASSRWVAGLTDTQYF.

Only a few counts were recorded for this clonotype. The chain uses TRBV20-1 and TRBJ2-7, with D perhaps matching TRBD1 or TRBD2 (5 bases each). With 7 bases removed from V and 5 bases from J, the gap between germline ends came to 18 bases. This CDR3 has 13 amino acids. Looked up from germline, CDR1 is DFQATT and CDR2 is SNEGSKA (reference sequence). The CDR3 loop reads CSGDPDGWDEQYF. CDR3 nucleotides: TGCAGTGGGGACCCGGACGGATGGGACGAGCAGTACTTC.

This chain connects TRBV6-5 to TRBJ2-7; D gene unclear. This CDR3 comprises 16 residues. Trimming removed 0 bases at V and 3 bases at J, with 15 bases between. Germline CDR1 and CDR2: MNHEY and SVGAGI. The CDR3 loop is CASSYSTGSVGYEQYF. The CDR3 DNA sequence: TGTGCCAGCAGTTACTCGACGGGCAGTGTGGGCTACGAGCAGTACTTC.

This chain joins TRBV12-3 or TRBV12-4 and TRBJ2-3; tentatively, D is TRBD2 (7 bases). The ends were cut back, 10 bases at V and 2 bases at J, with 19 bases in the middle. The CDR3 runs 15 residues. CDR3 sequence: CATSKGGLATDTQYF. Written as DNA, the CDR3 is TGTGCCACCAGCAAGGGGGGGCTTGCCACAGATACGCAGTATTTT.

The genes are TRBV29-1 and TRBJ1-4, with D tentatively TRBD1 (6 bases). The germline V gene encodes CDR1 SQVTM and CDR2 ANQGSEA. V gave up 3 bases and J gave up 5 bases, with 10 bases separating them. The CDR3 contains 13 residues. The CDR3: CSVEGQGNEKLFF. CDR3 in DNA: TGCAGCGTTGAGGGTCAGGGGAATGAAAAACTGTTTTTT.

This clonotype was seen a handful of times. V gene TRBV18 combines with J gene TRBJ1-1; no definite D call. This CDR3 has 11 residues. V lost 5 bases and J lost 8, with 9 bases in between. Germline loops: CDR1 KGHSH, CDR2 LQKENI. The CDR3 here is CASSSSREAFF. DNA of the CDR3: TGTGCCAGCTCATCTAGCAGGGAAGCTTTCTTT.

This clonotype showed up just a few times. The chain links TRBV3-1 to TRBJ1-2; D unclear. V lost 3 bases and J 4 bases, leaving 12 bases between the germline ends. Looked up from germline, CDR1 is LGHDT and CDR2 is YNNKEL (reference sequence). This CDR3 has 14 residues. The CDR3 region is CASSHDDCFYGYTF. The CDR3 DNA reads TGTGCCAGCAGCCATGACGACTGCTTCTATGGCTACACCTTC.

This clonotype has ten or more counts. This chain uses TRBV12-3 or TRBV12-4 with TRBJ2-3, with 9 bases fitting TRBD2. V trimming: 3 bases; J trimming: 5 bases; junction bases outside the gene matches: 6. This CDR3 comprises 15 residues. DNA for the CDR3: TGTGCCAGCAGTTTCGCGGGGGGGAGAAGAGATACGCAGTATTTT. Its translation: CASSFAGGRRDTQYF.